These 18 T cell receptor beta chains were sequenced from one sample in a study of Ad26.COV2.S vaccination and SARS-CoV-2 variants. Generated by immunoSEQ multiplex PCR, the TCRdb table keeps only in-frame clones and is missing some. The sample includes about 680,000 clones, 70% to 90% of them seen just once. Treatment: over 15 received Ad26.COV2.S at low or high dose, single or two shots; about five received placebo; per-sample allocation not given. The samples were gathered on day 63 after the first injection of vaccine or placebo. Sequenced here: peripheral blood, sampled in a trial of Ad26.COV2.S vaccine versus placebo. All receptors derive from a person aged 18-60 years who received the Ad26.COV2.S COVID-19 vaccine or a placebo.

The rearrangement uses TRBV12-3 or TRBV12-4 and TRBJ1-2, with unresolved D. The CDR3 has 12 residues. V shed 1 base and J shed 8 bases, with 8 bases lying between them. CDR3 in amino acids: CASSLEAAGYTF. In DNA, the CDR3 is TGTGCCAGCAGTTTAGAGGCCGCGGGCTACACCTTC.

The chain carries TRBV5-6 and TRBJ1-5, with D possibly matching TRBD1 (6 bases). Germline values: CDR1 SGHDT, CDR2 YYEEEE. V gave up 3 bases and J gave up 0 bases, with 13 bases separating them. This CDR3 has 16 amino acids. DNA for the CDR3: TGTGCCAGCAGCTCAGCCCGGACAGTTAGCAATCAGCCCCAGCATTTT. Its translation is CASSSARTVSNQPQHF.

The chain employs TRBV7-2 and TRBJ1-5; tentative D call: TRBD1 (5 bases). Germline V gene data show CDR1 as SGHTA and CDR2 as FQGNSA. Trimming removed 5 bases at V and 6 bases at J, with 17 bases between. This CDR3 is 15 amino acids long. CDR3 loop: CASSIEAGGGQPQHF. The CDR3 region has the DNA TGTGCCAGCAGCATTGAGGCGGGCGGGGGTCAGCCCCAGCATTTT.

This rearrangement joins TRBV10-1 to TRBJ2-1, with no clear D. Trimming pared 1 base from V and 5 bases from J, leaving 6 bases between. This CDR3 has 13 amino acids. Germline CDR1 and CDR2: WNHNN and SYGVQD (reference sequence). The CDR3 here is CASSEFLDNEQFF. The CDR3 nucleotides read TGCGCCAGCAGTGAGTTCTTGGACAATGAGCAGTTCTTC.

V is TRBV12-3 or TRBV12-4 and J is TRBJ2-5; TRBD1 matches at 7 bases. V shed 6 bases and J 4 bases; nucleotides not matched to a gene: 5. The CDR3 runs 13 residues. DNA for the CDR3: TGTGCCAGCAGGAGACAGGGTGGAGAGACCCAGTACTTC. It specifies CASRRQGGETQYF.

The chain couples TRBV6-2 or TRBV6-3 to TRBJ1-6; tentative D call: TRBD1 (5 bases). The CDR3 is 13 amino acids. V lost 5 bases and J lost 7, with 9 bases in between. The germline CDR1 and CDR2 sequences are MNHEY and SVGEGT. The CDR3 protein is CASSVGGNSPLHF. Here the CDR3 DNA reads TGTGCCAGCAGTGTGGGGGGGAATTCACCCCTCCACTTT.

The chain couples TRBV5-1 to TRBJ1-1; D gene uncertain. V was cut by 1 base and J by 1 base, with 8 bases left in between. The CDR3 has 14 residues. Germline V gene lookup returns CDR1 SGHRS and CDR2 YFSETQ. CDR3 bases: TGCGCCAGCAGCTTGAGGTTAGGGAACACTGAAGCTTTCTTT. Protein sequence: CASSLRLGNTEAFF.

Concerning this clone: One end of the junction does not line up with germline, which may come from a read error. The chain combines TRBV6-5 with TRBJ2-1, with 9 bases that match TRBD1. Germline lookup yields CDR1 MNHEY and CDR2 SVGAGI. The CDR3 loop spans 15 amino acids. The CDR3 sequence: CASSLDRGSSNEQFF. In nucleotides, the CDR3 is TGTGCCAGCAGTCTTGACAGGGGGTCCTCCAATGAGCAGTTCTTC.

The chain carries TRBV4-3 and TRBJ1-5, with D unresolved. Germline CDR1 and CDR2: LGHNA and YSLEER. The CDR3 has 14 residues. Trimming cost V 0 bases and J 9 bases, with 12 bases left between them. CDR3 residues: CASSQDRVKGPQHF. The DNA of the CDR3 is TGCGCCAGCAGCCAAGATCGCGTAAAGGGGCCCCAGCATTTT.

This sequence joins TRBV6-1 and TRBJ1-1; D may be TRBD1 (5 bases). The CDR3 runs to 13 residues. V dropped 1 base and J dropped 10 bases, with 13 bases sitting between them. From germline, CDR1 is MNHNS and CDR2 SASEGT. In DNA, the CDR3 is TGTGCCAGCAGTGAAGGGGGCATTTACGGAGCTTTCTTT. Its protein product is CASSEGGIYGAFF.

The chain uses TRBV30 and TRBJ1-2; 7 bases align to TRBD1. Germline-derived CDR1 and CDR2 are GTSNPN and SVGIG (reference sequence). The CDR3 totals 13 residues. The ends lost 7 bases at V and 7 bases at J; junction bases unmatched: 12. The CDR3 DNA sequence: TGTGCCTCTACCGAGGGGGCCGGGGGTGGCTACACCTTC. Translated: CASTEGAGGGYTF.

The chain has TRBV18 and TRBJ2-5; D uncertain. Per the germline V gene, CDR1 is KGHSH and CDR2 is LQKENI. The CDR3 is made up of 12 amino acids. V shed 2 bases and J shed 4 bases, with 5 bases lying between them. The CDR3 loop reads CASSPMSETQYF. DNA for the CDR3: TGTGCCAGCTCACCAATGTCAGAGACCCAGTACTTC.

This chain joins TRBV6-4 and TRBJ2-3; possible D gene TRBD1, 6 bases. This CDR3 is 15 amino acids long. The ends were cut back, 5 bases at V and 3 bases at J, with 15 bases in the middle. In germline, CDR1 is MRHNA, CDR2 SNTAGT. The CDR3 loop reads CASSLWGLATDTQYF. The CDR3 DNA is TGTGCCAGCAGTCTCTGGGGGCTAGCAACAGATACGCAGTATTTT.

The gene calls are TRBV5-4 and TRBJ2-7; D is ambiguous. The ends were cut back, 0 bases at V and 2 bases at J, with 12 bases in the middle. This CDR3 is built from 15 residues. The V gene's germline CDR1 is SGHNT and CDR2 YYREEE (reference sequence). CDR3 sequence reads: CASSLVGSPTYEQYF. CDR3 DNA sequence: TGTGCCAGCAGCTTGGTAGGCAGTCCGACCTACGAGCAGTACTTC.

The gene calls are TRBV30 and TRBJ1-6; D may be TRBD1 (6 bases). The V gene lost 0 bases and the J gene lost 14 bases, with 17 bases spanning the gap. From germline, CDR1 is GTSNPN and CDR2 SVGIG (reference sequence). This CDR3 spans 14 amino acids. The CDR3, as DNA: TGTGCCTGGAGTGTAAAGGACAGTTTGAGGACCCTCCACTTT. Protein: CAWSVKDSLRTLHF.

The chain links TRBV16 to TRBJ2-1; 8 bases are shared with TRBD1. Trimming cost V 3 bases and J 2 bases; bases outside gene matches: 0. Germline loops: CDR1 KGHSY, CDR2 FQNENV. This CDR3 is 14 amino acids long. This chain's CDR3 is CASSQGQAYNEQFF. The CDR3 DNA is TGTGCCAGCAGCCAGGGACAGGCCTACAATGAGCAGTTCTTC. Full variable domain (rest looked up from reference TRBV16 and TRBJ2-1): GEEVAQTPKHLVRGEGQKAKLYCAPIKGHSYVFWYQQVLKNEFKFLISFQNENVFDETGMPKERFSAKCLPNSPCSLEIQATKLEDSAVYFCASSQGQAYNEQFFGPGTRLTVL.

The chain is built from TRBV6-2 or TRBV6-3 and TRBJ2-7, with 8 nucleotides matching TRBD1. The V segment lost 2 bases and the J segment 4 bases; nucleotides outside the gene matches: 13. The CDR3 has 17 residues. Germline CDR1 is MNHEY and CDR2 is SVGEGT. The CDR3 is CASSYEPGQGSKYEQYF. CDR3 DNA sequence: TGTGCCAGCAGTTACGAACCCGGACAGGGAAGCAAGTACGAGCAGTACTTC.

The chain has TRBV7-2 and TRBJ1-2; no definite D call. Germline values: CDR1 SGHTA, CDR2 FQGNSA. V was clipped by 2 bases and J by 5 bases, with 9 bases between them. The CDR3 is 13 amino acids. CDR3 amino acids: CASSLHGMYGYTF. The CDR3 nucleotides read TGTGCCAGCAGCTTACACGGCATGTATGGCTACACCTTC.